The 30 T cell receptor beta chains below were found in one sample sequenced in a study of CD8 T cells in ankylosing spondylitis. TCRdb ran MiXCR on the 5' RACE reads and lists one entry per CDR3 protein. The data show 200,000 or so distinct CDR3 sequences, 10% to 15% seen once. Sequencing was performed on blood, either unsorted or a sorted T cell fraction (not recorded which). Receptor source: a female donor with ankylosing spondylitis or in good health (not recorded which).

The chain employs TRBV28 and TRBJ2-1; a weak D match, TRBD2 (6 bases). V was clipped by 6 bases and J by 4 bases, with 16 bases between them. The CDR3 has 15 amino acids. Per the germline V gene, CDR1 is MDHEN and CDR2 is SYDVKM. The CDR3 region has the DNA TGTGCCAGCAGACCGCGGGACCTTCAATACAATGAGCAGTTCTTC. Translated, it gives CASRPRDLQYNEQFF.

This clonotype was seen only a few times. The J gene is TRBJ2-7, the V gene TRBV12-3 or TRBV12-4; TRBD2 matches at 8 bases. This CDR3 contains 15 residues. The V and J ends lost 1 base and 6 bases, in that order; junction bases with no gene match: 8. CDR3 coding DNA: TGTGCCAGCAGTTTAGATGGCGGGAGGCCATCCGAGCAGTACTTC. It specifies CASSLDGGRPSEQYF.

Concerning this clonotype itself: A much larger clone is a single base away; this may be a read error. The chain joins TRBV2 to TRBJ2-7; no firm D call. There are 11 residues in the CDR3. Trimming cost V 6 bases and J 4 bases, with 7 bases left between them. Per the germline V gene, CDR1 is SNHLY and CDR2 is FYNNEI. CDR3 loop: CASRGEYEQYF. The CDR3 DNA follows: TGTGCCAGCAGAGGAGAGTACGAGCAGTACTTC.

The chain is built from TRBV6-5 and TRBJ2-3; 7 bases fit TRBD2. The V and J ends lost 0 bases and 1 base, in that order; junction bases with no gene match: 1. CDR3 size: 15 residues. The germline V gene encodes CDR1 MNHEY and CDR2 SVGAGI. Here the CDR3 reads CASSYSTSGTDTQYF. The DNA for the CDR3 is TGTGCCAGCAGTTACTCCACTAGCGGCACAGATACGCAGTATTTT.

In this sample, this clonotype turned up many times. The rearrangement joins TRBV10-3 to TRBJ1-1, with D possibly matching TRBD1 (5 bases). The CDR3 loop spans 13 amino acids. V was clipped by 1 base and J by 8 bases, with 11 bases between them. Germline V CDR1 and CDR2: ENHRY, SYGVKD. The CDR3 is CAISEYGRQEAFF. Here the CDR3 DNA reads TGTGCCATCAGTGAGTATGGCCGACAGGAAGCTTTCTTT.

This clonotype is medium-sized (0.01 to 0.1%) within its sample. The genes are TRBV7-9 and TRBJ2-1; possible D gene TRBD1, 6 bases. The CDR3 has 12 residues. Germline V lookup: CDR1 SEHNR, CDR2 FQNEAQ (reference sequence). V lost 7 bases and J lost 15, with 19 bases in between. The CDR3 sequence: CASTAQGNNRFF. The CDR3 nucleotides read TGTGCCAGCACCGCCCAGGGGAATAATAGGTTCTTC. The variable domain in full, completed from reference TRBV7-9 and TRBJ2-1, reads DTGVSQNPRHKITKRGQNVTFRCDPISEHNRLYWYRQTLGQGPEFLTYFQNEAQLEKSRLLSDRFSAERPKGSFSTLEIQRTEQGDSAMYLCASTAQGNNRFFGPGTRLTVL.

The sample holds many counts of this clonotype. The rearrangement links TRBV3-1 to TRBJ2-3; TRBD1 might be the D (6 bases). The CDR3 has 13 residues. Trimming removed 4 bases from V and 3 bases from J, with 8 bases in between. Looked up from germline, CDR1 is LGHDT and CDR2 is YNNKEL (reference sequence). CDR3 nucleotides: TGTGCCAGCAGCCGCCAGGGGACAGATACGCAGTATTTT. Translating gives CASSRQGTDTQYF.

This clonotype has just one count. The chain is built from TRBV28 and TRBJ2-5; the D call may be TRBD1 or TRBD2 (5 bases each). The V gene's germline CDR1 is MDHEN and CDR2 SYDVKM. The CDR3 loop spans 14 amino acids. V shed 6 bases and J shed 3 bases, with 14 bases lying between them. This CDR3 is CASRRWGTEETQYF. CDR3 in DNA: TGTGCCAGCAGGCGGTGGGGGACCGAAGAGACCCAGTACTTC.

J is TRBJ2-3 and V is TRBV6-2 or TRBV6-3; the match to TRBD2 covers 14 bases. Per germline, CDR1 MNHEY and CDR2 SVGEGT. V dropped 8 bases and J dropped 6; count of bases not matched to a gene: 10. The CDR3 extends over 16 amino acids. CDR3 sequence: CASSTDRTSGRDTQYF. CDR3 nucleotide sequence: TGTGCCAGCTCGACAGACCGGACTAGCGGGAGGGATACGCAGTATTTT.

This clonotype showed up just a few times. This chain connects TRBV2 to TRBJ2-3; 11 bases map to TRBD2. J was trimmed by 3 bases and V by 3 bases; bases with no gene match: 5. In germline, CDR1 is SNHLY, CDR2 FYNNEI. The CDR3 spans 16 residues. CDR3 nucleotides: TGTGCCAGCAGTGAGCGACTAGCGGGACTAACAGATACGCAGTATTTT. As protein: CASSERLAGLTDTQYF.

The V and J genes are TRBV7-2 and TRBJ2-7; no firm D call. This CDR3 region has 13 residues. Deletions cut 3 bases from V and 5 bases from J, with 11 bases between. Germline V gene lookup returns CDR1 SGHTA and CDR2 FQGNSA. In nucleotides, the CDR3 is TGTGCCAGCAGCTTCCTAGTTGGCCACGAGCAGTACTTC. As protein: CASSFLVGHEQYF.

J is TRBJ1-1 and V is TRBV30, with TRBD1 as a possible D gene (5 bases). V dropped 5 bases and J dropped 3 bases, with 13 bases sitting between them. Germline CDR1 GTSNPN, CDR2 SVGIG (reference sequence). The CDR3 contains 13 residues. The CDR3 DNA is TGTGCCTGGGCCCGGGGCGCCGACACTGAAGCTTTCTTT. Protein product: CAWARGADTEAFF.

At least ten counts were recorded for this clonotype. The chain combines TRBV7-2 with TRBJ2-3; D is unclear. The CDR3 totals 13 residues. V shed 5 bases and J shed 2 bases, with 8 bases lying between them. CDR1 SGHTA and CDR2 FQGNSA come from the germline V gene. CDR3 in amino acids: CASSPGTTDTQYF. CDR3 in DNA: TGTGCCAGCAGCCCAGGAACCACAGATACGCAGTATTTT.

This clonotype was observed many times. This chain uses TRBV15 with TRBJ1-2; 7 bases match TRBD1. CDR1 and CDR2 (germline): LNHNV, YYDKDF (reference sequence). J gave up 2 bases and V 5 bases, and 14 bases lay outside the gene matches. The CDR3 is 17 residues long. The CDR3 protein is CATSPTGAHLGNYGYTF. In DNA form, the CDR3 reads TGTGCCACCAGCCCCACAGGGGCCCACCTAGGGAACTATGGCTACACCTTC.

This clonotype has ten or more counts. V gene TRBV12-3 or TRBV12-4 combines with J gene TRBJ2-7; D not resolved. The germline V and J ends were trimmed by 2 bases and 2 bases, with 10 bases remaining between them. The CDR3 loop spans 14 amino acids. Here the CDR3 DNA reads TGTGCCAGCAGTTTAACCTGGGATGCCTACGAGCAGTACTTC. It specifies CASSLTWDAYEQYF.

Here the CDR3 reads CASSRRTGGEQPQHF. CDR3 DNA: TGTGCCAGCAGTCGTAGGACAGGGGGGGAGCAGCCCCAGCATTTT. V and J are TRBV12-3 or TRBV12-4 and TRBJ1-5, with 10 positions matching TRBD1. The trim removed 5 bases at V and 7 bases at J, leaving 8 bases unmatched. This CDR3 region has 15 residues.

The gene calls are TRBV19 and TRBJ2-5; 7 positions match TRBD1. V gave up 3 bases and J gave up 7 bases; unmatched junction bases: 8. Germline loops: CDR1 LNHDA, CDR2 SQIVND (reference sequence). The CDR3 sequence is 14 residues long. CDR3 nucleotide sequence: TGTGCCAGTAGTATCTCCGGGACAGTTCGGACCCAGTACTTC. The encoded protein is CASSISGTVRTQYF.

This clonotype was found many times. CDR3 coding DNA: TGTGCCAGTTCGGGGGCGGGACTCTATTACGAGCAGTACTTC. Amino acid sequence: CASSGAGLYYEQYF. The chain couples TRBV19 to TRBJ2-7; D tentatively fits TRBD1 or TRBD2 (6 bases each). With 8 bases removed from V and 4 bases from J, the gap between germline ends came to 18 bases. The CDR3 runs to 14 residues. CDR1 and CDR2 from the germline V gene are LNHDA and SQIVND (reference sequence).

In this sample, this clonotype turned up many times. This chain links TRBV12-3 or TRBV12-4 with TRBJ2-5; the D call may be TRBD1 or TRBD2 (5 bases each). Trimming took off 3 bases at V and 5 bases at J, with 10 bases between the two ends. CDR3 length: 13 amino acids. The CDR3: CASSLAGTETQYF. The CDR3 bases are TGTGCCAGCAGTTTGGCCGGGACGGAGACCCAGTACTTC.

The rearrangement uses TRBV7-2 and TRBJ2-2; the D is unclear. Trimming shortened V by 3 bases and J by 6 bases, and 11 bases separated the two germline ends. Germline CDR1 SGHTA, CDR2 FQGNSA. This CDR3 spans 14 amino acids. The CDR3 nucleotides are TGTGCCAGCAGCTTCTGGGTGGTTTCCGGGGAGCTGTTTTTT. It is translated as CASSFWVVSGELFF.

This clonotype was detected many times. The chain combines TRBV5-1 with TRBJ2-7; D might be TRBD1 (6 bases). The V end lost 4 bases, the J end lost 4 bases, and 15 bases lay between the germline ends. Germline V gene lookup returns CDR1 SGHRS and CDR2 YFSETQ. This CDR3 region has 14 residues. The CDR3 loop reads CASSIGTTEYEQYF. DNA for the CDR3: TGCGCCAGCAGCATCGGGACAACCGAGTACGAGCAGTACTTC.

With respect to this clonotype: A clone one base away is much larger, so this may be a read error. As DNA, the CDR3 is TGTGCCTCTACAGGGGGTAACTATGGCTACATCTTC. Its translation: CASTGGNYGYIF. This rearrangement joins TRBV12-3 or TRBV12-4 to TRBJ1-2; 8 bases map to TRBD1. The CDR3 contains 12 residues.

This clonotype was picked up a small number of times. The rearrangement joins TRBV7-2 to TRBJ2-5; D is uncertain. V was clipped by 4 bases and J by 5 bases, with 8 bases between them. Germline CDR1 SGHTA, CDR2 FQGNSA. This CDR3 is 12 amino acids long. The CDR3 sequence is CASSSPGETQYF. CDR3 nucleotides: TGTGCCAGCAGCTCCCCCGGGGAGACCCAGTACTTC.

This clonotype was seen at least ten times. As DNA, the CDR3 is TGCAGTGCTTGTCCCACCAAGGGGGATAAAGATACGCAGTATTTT. This codes for CSACPTKGDKDTQYF. V gene TRBV20-1 combines with J gene TRBJ2-3, with D perhaps matching TRBD1 (6 bases). The CDR3 spans 15 residues. Germline CDR1 DFQATT, CDR2 SNEGSKA (reference sequence). V lost 5 bases and J lost 5, with 20 bases in between.

This clonotype was seen repeatedly, ten times or more. The chain employs TRBV12-3 or TRBV12-4 and TRBJ1-3; the D is unclear. The CDR3 has 14 amino acids. V was cut by 7 bases and J by 0 bases, with 10 bases left in between. The CDR3 is CASKQRVSGNTIYF. The CDR3 coding sequence is TGTGCCAGCAAGCAACGGGTCTCTGGAAACACCATATATTTT.

This clonotype was found many times. The J gene is TRBJ2-1, the V gene TRBV6-1; the match to TRBD2 covers 8 bases. The junction had 4 bases not matched to a gene; V was cut back by 6 bases and J by 0 bases. The CDR3 extends over 15 amino acids. The V gene's germline CDR1 is MNHNS and CDR2 SASEGT. CDR3 in DNA: TGTGCCAGCAGCCTTAGCGGGAACTCCTACAATGAGCAGTTCTTC. As protein: CASSLSGNSYNEQFF.

This clonotype occurred many times. The chain combines TRBV3-1 with TRBJ2-5, with D tentatively TRBD2 (5 bases). With 5 bases removed from V and 5 bases from J, the gap between germline ends came to 9 bases. Germline lookup yields CDR1 LGHDT and CDR2 YNNKEL (reference sequence). This CDR3 has 12 amino acids. DNA of the CDR3: TGTGCCAGCAGCGCACCGGGGGAGACCCAGTACTTC. This gives the protein CASSAPGETQYF.

This clonotype was observed a handful of times. The chain is built from TRBV27 and TRBJ2-7; no reliable D call. The CDR3 sequence is 11 residues long. V shed 6 bases and J shed 6 bases, with 9 bases lying between them. The germline V gene has CDR1 MNHEY and CDR2 SMNVEV (reference sequence). CDR3 nucleotides: TGTGCCAGCAGCTCTGGTCCCGAGCAGTACTTC. Translating gives CASSSGPEQYF.

This clonotype was detected ten times or more. J is TRBJ2-7 and V is TRBV7-2, with 11 bases matching TRBD1. J lost 3 bases, V lost 2 bases, and 3 bases had no gene match. The germline V gene has CDR1 SGHTA and CDR2 FQGNSA. CDR3 size: 15 residues. The CDR3 DNA follows: TGTGCCAGCAGCTTATTGGGGACAGGGGGCTACGAGCAGTACTTC. Residues: CASSLLGTGGYEQYF.

This clonotype was counted many times. The chain combines TRBV7-2 with TRBJ2-5; 14 bases match TRBD2. The V segment lost 5 bases and the J segment 5 bases; nucleotides outside the gene matches: 7. The CDR3 is made up of 16 amino acids. The germline V gene has CDR1 SGHTA and CDR2 FQGNSA. CDR3 nucleotide sequence: TGTGCCAGCAGCACCCGACTAGCGGGAGGGGGTGAGACCCAGTACTTC. Protein: CASSTRLAGGGETQYF.